This TCR beta chain was identified in a study of early T cells in non-severe SARS-CoV-2 infection. In its sample, this clonotype was seen a few times. The CDR3 is 15 residues long. The ends lost 2 bases at V and 8 bases at J; junction bases unmatched: 10. CDR1 and CDR2 (germline): LGHNA, YSLEER. TCRdb re-called the 5' RACE reads with MiXCR, one entry per CDR3 protein. The data show tens of thousands of distinct CDR3 sequences, more than 8.5% seen once. Sequencing used whole blood. The J gene is TRBJ1-1, the V gene TRBV4-3; TRBD1 aligns across 8 bases. The receptor comes from an adult who was a healthcare worker with PCR-confirmed SARS-CoV-2 infection or an uninfected control (not recorded which). The CDR3 DNA sequence: TGCGCCAGCAGCCAATCAGGGGGCCAGGGAAGGGAAGCTTTCTTT. This codes for CASSQSGGQGREAFF.